This T cell receptor (beta chain) emerged from a study of T cell repertoires in cytomegalovirus infection. V was pared by 5 bases and J by 4 bases, with 25 bases of the junction left unmatched. CDR1 MNHEY and CDR2 SVGAGI come from the germline V gene. The CDR3 has 21 amino acids. MiXCR, run by TCRdb on the reads, gives a single entry per CDR3 protein. The table has approximately 250,000 distinct CDR3 sequences, about 20% seen once; the top ten hold about 20%. This sequence joins TRBV6-5 and TRBJ2-1; 8 nucleotides agree with TRBD2. Sequencing was done on a sample of CD8+ T cells from PBMCs. The origin of this receptor is a human donor in good health (CMV status not recorded). Some clones in this sample may be carry-over from other donors' samples. CDR3 DNA sequence: TGTGCCAGCAGTCCCGAGGTTGCGCGGGGGGCTTTTGAGGACTTTTACAATGAGCAGTTCTTC. Translating it yields CASSPEVARGAFEDFYNEQFF.